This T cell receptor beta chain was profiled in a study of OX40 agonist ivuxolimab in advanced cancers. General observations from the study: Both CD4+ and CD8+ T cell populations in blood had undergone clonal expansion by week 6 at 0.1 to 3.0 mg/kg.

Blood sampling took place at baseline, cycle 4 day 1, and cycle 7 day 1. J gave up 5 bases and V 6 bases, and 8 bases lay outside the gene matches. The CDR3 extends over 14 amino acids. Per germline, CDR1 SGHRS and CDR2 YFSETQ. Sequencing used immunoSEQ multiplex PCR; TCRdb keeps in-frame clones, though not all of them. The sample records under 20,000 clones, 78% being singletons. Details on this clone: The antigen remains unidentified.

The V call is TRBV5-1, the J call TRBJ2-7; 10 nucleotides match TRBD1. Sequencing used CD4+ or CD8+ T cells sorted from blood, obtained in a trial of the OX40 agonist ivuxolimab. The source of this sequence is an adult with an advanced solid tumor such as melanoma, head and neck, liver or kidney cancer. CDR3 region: CASKVWTGGDEQYF. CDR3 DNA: TGCGCCAGCAAGGTTTGGACAGGGGGAGACGAGCAGTACTTC.